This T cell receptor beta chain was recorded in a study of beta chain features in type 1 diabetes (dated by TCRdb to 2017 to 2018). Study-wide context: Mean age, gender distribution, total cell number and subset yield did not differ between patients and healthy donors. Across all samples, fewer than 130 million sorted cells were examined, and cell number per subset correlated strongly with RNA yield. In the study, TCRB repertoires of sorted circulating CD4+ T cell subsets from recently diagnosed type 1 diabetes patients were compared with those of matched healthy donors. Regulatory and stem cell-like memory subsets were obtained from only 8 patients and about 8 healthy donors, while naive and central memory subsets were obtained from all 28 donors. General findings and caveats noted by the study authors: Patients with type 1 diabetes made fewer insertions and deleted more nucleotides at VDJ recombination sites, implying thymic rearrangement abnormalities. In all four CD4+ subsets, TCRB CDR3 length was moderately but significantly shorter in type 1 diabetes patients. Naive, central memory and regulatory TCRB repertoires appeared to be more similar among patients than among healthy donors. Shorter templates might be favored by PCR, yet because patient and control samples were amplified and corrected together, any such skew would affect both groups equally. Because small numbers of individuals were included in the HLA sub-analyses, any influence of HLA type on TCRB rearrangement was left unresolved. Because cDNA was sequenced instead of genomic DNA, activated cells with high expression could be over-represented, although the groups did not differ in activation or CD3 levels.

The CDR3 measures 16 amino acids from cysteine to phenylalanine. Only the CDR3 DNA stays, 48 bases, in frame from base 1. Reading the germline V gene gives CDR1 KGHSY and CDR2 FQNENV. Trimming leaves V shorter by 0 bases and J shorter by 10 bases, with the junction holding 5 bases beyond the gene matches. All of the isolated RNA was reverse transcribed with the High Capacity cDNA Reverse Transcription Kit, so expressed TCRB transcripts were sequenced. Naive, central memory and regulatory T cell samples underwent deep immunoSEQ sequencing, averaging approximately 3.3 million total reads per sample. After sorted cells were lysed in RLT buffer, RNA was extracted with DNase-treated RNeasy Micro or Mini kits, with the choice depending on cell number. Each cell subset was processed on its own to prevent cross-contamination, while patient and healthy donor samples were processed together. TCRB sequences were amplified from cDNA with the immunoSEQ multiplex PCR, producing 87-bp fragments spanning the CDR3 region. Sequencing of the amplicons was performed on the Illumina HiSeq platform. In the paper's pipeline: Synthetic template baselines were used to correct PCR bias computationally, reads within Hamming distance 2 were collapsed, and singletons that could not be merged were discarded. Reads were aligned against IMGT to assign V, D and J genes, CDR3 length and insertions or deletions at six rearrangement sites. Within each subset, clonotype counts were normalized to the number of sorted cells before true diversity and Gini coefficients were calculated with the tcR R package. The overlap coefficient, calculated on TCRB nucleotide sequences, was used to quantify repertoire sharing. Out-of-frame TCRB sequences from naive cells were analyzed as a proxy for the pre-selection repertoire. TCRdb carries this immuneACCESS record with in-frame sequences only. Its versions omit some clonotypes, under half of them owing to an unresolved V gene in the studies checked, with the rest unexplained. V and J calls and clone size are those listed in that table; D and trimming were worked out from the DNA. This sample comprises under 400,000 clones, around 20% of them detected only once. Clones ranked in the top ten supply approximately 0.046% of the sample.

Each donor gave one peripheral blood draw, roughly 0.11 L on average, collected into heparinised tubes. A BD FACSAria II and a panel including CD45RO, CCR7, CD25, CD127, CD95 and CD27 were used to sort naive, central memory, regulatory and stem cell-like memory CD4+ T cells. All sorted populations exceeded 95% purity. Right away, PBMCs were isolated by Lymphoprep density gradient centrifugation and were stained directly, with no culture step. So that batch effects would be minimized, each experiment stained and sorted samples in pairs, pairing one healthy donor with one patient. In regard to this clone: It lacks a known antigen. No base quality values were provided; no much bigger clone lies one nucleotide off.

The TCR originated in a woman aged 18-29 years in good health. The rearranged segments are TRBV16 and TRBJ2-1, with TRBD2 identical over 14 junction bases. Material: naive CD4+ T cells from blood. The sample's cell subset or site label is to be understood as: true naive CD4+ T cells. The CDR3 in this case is CASSQSGLAGDTEQFF. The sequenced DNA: TGTGCCAGCAGCCAATCGGGACTAGCGGGGGATACCGAGCAGTTCTTC.